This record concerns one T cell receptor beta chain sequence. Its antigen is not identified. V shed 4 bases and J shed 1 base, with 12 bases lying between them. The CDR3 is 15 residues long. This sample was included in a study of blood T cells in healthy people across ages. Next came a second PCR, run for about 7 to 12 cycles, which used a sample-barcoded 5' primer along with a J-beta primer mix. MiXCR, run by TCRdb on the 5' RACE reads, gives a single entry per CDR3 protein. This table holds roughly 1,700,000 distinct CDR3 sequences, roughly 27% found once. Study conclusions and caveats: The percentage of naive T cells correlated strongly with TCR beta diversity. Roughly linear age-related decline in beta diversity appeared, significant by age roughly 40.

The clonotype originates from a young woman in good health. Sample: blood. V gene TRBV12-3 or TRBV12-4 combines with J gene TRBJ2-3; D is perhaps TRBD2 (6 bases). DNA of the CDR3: TGTGCCAGCAGTTCCATGGGACTTCGCACAGATACGCAGTATTTT. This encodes CASSSMGLRTDTQYF.